What follows are 9 T cell receptor beta chains derived from one specimen sequenced in a study of blood T cells in healthy people across ages. A second roughly 6 to 11 cycle PCR used barcoded and J-beta primers. TCRdb recomputed calls from the 5' RACE reads with MiXCR, one row per CDR3 protein. The sample records around 1.5 million distinct CDR3 sequences, around 39% being singletons. The sample was blood. The receptors shown here come from a woman younger than 30 in good health.

This sequence joins TRBV29-1 and TRBJ1-1; TRBD1 matches 7 bases. The germline CDR1 and CDR2 sequences are SQVTM and ANQGSEA. The CDR3 sequence is 15 residues long. After removal of 7 bases from V and 2 bases from J, the junction contained 13 bases not matched to a gene. Written as DNA, the CDR3 is TGCAGCGCCCTATTCTCCGGGACAGCTAACACTGAAGCTTTCTTT. The encoded protein is CSALFSGTANTEAFF.

The rearrangement uses TRBV15 and TRBJ2-1, with 8 bases fitting TRBD1. The CDR3 has 16 amino acids. Trimming removed 0 bases from V and 3 bases from J; junction bases left unmatched: 4. CDR1 is LNHNV, CDR2 YYDKDF, per germline (reference sequence). CDR3 in DNA: TGTGCCACCAGCAGAGAGGCAGGGGGCGTCTACAATGAGCAGTTCTTC. Translated: CATSREAGGVYNEQFF.

The J gene is TRBJ2-5, the V gene TRBV20-1, with D unresolved. This CDR3 spans 15 amino acids. Germline lookup yields CDR1 DFQATT and CDR2 SNEGSKA (reference sequence). Trimming took off 0 bases at V and 2 bases at J, with 13 bases between the two ends. The CDR3 sequence: CSARDRAQIQETQYF. The CDR3 region has the DNA TGCAGTGCTAGAGATAGGGCACAGATTCAAGAGACCCAGTACTTC.

The chain has TRBV7-3 and TRBJ2-1; weak D call: TRBD2 (7 bases). Germline V lookup: CDR1 SGHTA, CDR2 FQGTGA. CDR3 length: 18 residues. V was pared by 5 bases and J by 0 bases, with 20 bases between. CDR3 region: CASSIRGGPSFSYNEQFF. The CDR3 coding sequence is TGTGCCAGCAGCATTAGGGGGGGCCCCTCCTTCTCCTACAATGAGCAGTTCTTC.

The rearrangement uses TRBV5-1 and TRBJ2-1; D gene unclear. Germline CDR1 SGHRS, CDR2 YFSETQ. This CDR3 is built from 14 residues. The ends were cut back, 1 base at V and 9 bases at J, with 14 bases in the middle. The CDR3: CASSLLPGHPEQFF. The CDR3 nucleotides are TGCGCCAGCAGCTTGTTGCCTGGCCACCCTGAGCAGTTCTTC.

This rearrangement joins TRBV6-2 or TRBV6-3 to TRBJ2-3; D is perhaps TRBD2 (6 bases). Germline loops: CDR1 MNHEY, CDR2 SVGEGT. This CDR3 comprises 15 residues. The V end was cut by 6 bases, the J end by 6 bases, with 19 bases between. CDR3 bases: TGTGCCAGCAGGGCCCTAGGGGACTGGGTGGATACGCAGTATTTT. This encodes CASRALGDWVDTQYF.

This chain joins TRBV27 and TRBJ2-4, with D perhaps matching TRBD2 (5 bases). The end of the DNA aligns better with TRBJ2-7, so the J call may be wrong. Germline V gives CDR1 MNHEY, CDR2 SMNVEV (reference sequence). This CDR3 is built from 11 residues. CDR3 sequence reads: CASREGFEQYF. In DNA form, the CDR3 reads TGTGCCAGCAGAGAGGGATTCGAGCAGTACTTC.

In its sample, this clonotype was seen a few times. The J gene is TRBJ1-2, the V gene TRBV6-1, with 9 bases matching TRBD1. CDR1 and CDR2 from the germline V gene are MNHNS and SASEGT. The CDR3 is made up of 17 amino acids. The ends lost 3 bases at V and 5 bases at J; junction bases unmatched: 13. In DNA, the CDR3 is TGTGCCAGCAGTGAGGGGCCCTACACCGGGACAGGGTATGGCTACACCTTC. The encoded protein is CASSEGPYTGTGYGYTF.

The chain is built from TRBV20-1 and TRBJ2-5; unclear D gene. Trimming removed 4 bases at V and 8 bases at J, with 8 bases between. Germline assignment: CDR1 DFQATT and CDR2 SNEGSKA (reference sequence). The CDR3 has 10 amino acids. Here the CDR3 reads CSATTYTQYF. CDR3 coding DNA: TGCAGTGCTACGACTTATACCCAGTACTTC.